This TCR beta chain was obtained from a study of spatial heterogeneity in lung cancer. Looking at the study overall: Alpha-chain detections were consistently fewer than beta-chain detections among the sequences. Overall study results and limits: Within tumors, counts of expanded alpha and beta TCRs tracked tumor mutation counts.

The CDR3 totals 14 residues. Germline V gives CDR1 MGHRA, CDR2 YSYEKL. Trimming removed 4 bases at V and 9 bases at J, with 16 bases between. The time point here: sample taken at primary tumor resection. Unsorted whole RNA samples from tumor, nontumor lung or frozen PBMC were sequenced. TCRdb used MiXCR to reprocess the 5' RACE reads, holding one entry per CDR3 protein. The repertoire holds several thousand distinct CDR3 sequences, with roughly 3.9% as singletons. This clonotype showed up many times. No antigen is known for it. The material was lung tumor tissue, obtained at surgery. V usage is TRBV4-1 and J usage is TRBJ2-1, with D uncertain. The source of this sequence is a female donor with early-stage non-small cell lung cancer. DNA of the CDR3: TGCGCCAGCAGCCCCGAAGGACGGACGGCTGAGCAGTTCTTC. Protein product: CASSPEGRTAEQFF.